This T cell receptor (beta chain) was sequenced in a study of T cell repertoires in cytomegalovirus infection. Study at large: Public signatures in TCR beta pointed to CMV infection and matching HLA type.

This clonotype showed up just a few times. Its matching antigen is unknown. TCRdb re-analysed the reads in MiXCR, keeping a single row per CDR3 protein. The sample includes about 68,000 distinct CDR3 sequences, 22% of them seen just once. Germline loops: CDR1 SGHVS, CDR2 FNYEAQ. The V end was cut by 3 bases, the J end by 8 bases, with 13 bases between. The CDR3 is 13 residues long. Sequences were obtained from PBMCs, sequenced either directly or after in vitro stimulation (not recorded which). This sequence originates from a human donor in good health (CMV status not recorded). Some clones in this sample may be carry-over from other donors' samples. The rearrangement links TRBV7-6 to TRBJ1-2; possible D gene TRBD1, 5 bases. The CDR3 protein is CASSFSGTTGYTF. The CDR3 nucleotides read TGTGCCAGCAGCTTTTCAGGGACGACCGGCTACACCTTC.